Sequencing of this T cell receptor beta chain was carried out in a study of cytomegalovirus exposure and HLA in healthy donors. The study, taken as a whole, reports: Reportedly, diagnosis of cytomegalovirus status by the classifier showed high specificity and sensitivity. Subsequent analysis revealed that first-cohort TCR clusters tended to co-occur in the 130 or so validation repertoires.

This clone occurred a few times. No antigen is known for it. Profiled with immunoSEQ multiplex PCR; TCRdb holds only in-frame clones, not every one. In the table there are a few hundred thousand clones, approximately 90% of which are singletons. This receptor was taken from a woman in her late teens or twenties in good health and CMV-seronegative. Sequenced input: PBMCs.

The CDR3 DNA sequence: TGTGCCAGCAGTGACAATAGCGGGAGAGGGTACGAGCAGTACTTC. As protein: CASSDNSGRGYEQYF. The V gene is TRBV27, the J gene TRBJ2-7; 9 nucleotides agree with TRBD2. Germline V gene data show CDR1 as MNHEY and CDR2 as SMNVEV (reference sequence). The CDR3 consists of 15 residues. V lost 5 bases and J lost 4; bases outside the gene matches: 9.